This entry features one T cell receptor beta chain sequence. Its target antigen remains unknown. No base quality information exists; no much larger clone differs at one position. The entry originates in a study of blood T cell repertoires in COVID-19 (dated by TCRdb to 2018 to 2021). In the study overall: The collaborator samples originated in the United States, Italy and Spain and spanned the acute and convalescent phases of COVID-19. The prospective study material was composed of cDNA or gDNA derived from T cells, B-cell-depleted T cells, or PBMCs. Subjects who had been exposed to COVID-19, were actively infected with it, or had recovered from it provided the deeply sampled blood TCRbeta repertoires that made up the dataset. A freely available public database, intended as a resource for researchers studying the immune response to SARS-CoV-2, is where the repertoires were released. The samples were drawn from two sources: the first 160 participants of the ongoing ImmuneRACE study, and fewer than 1,500 subjects contributed by 6 global collaborators. Nearly every sample came with metadata listing a de-identified subject ID, COVID-19 status, age in years and sex. Where available, HLA class I and class II types were taken from metadata supplied by the sample provider and were not determined by assay-based typing.

Broader findings and caveats from the paper: The amount of clinical and demographic metadata varied by source and participant and was provided uncurated.

The immunoSEQ Assay, a bias-controlled multiplex PCR, was used to amplify TCRbeta CDR3 regions from genomic DNA. The published analysis was carried out like this. The number of nucleated cells in each sample was estimated from the amplification of reference gene primers within the assay. Sequence reads were collapsed and filtered to measure the absolute abundance of every unique TCRbeta CDR3 rearrangement. For each sample, productive Simpson clonality was calculated as the square root of Simpson's diversity index across productive rearrangements. TCRdb re-hosts the immuneACCESS table, in-frame sequences only. Its copies lack some clones; in the studies checked, an unresolved V gene accounts for under half of them, and the cause for the rest is not known. V, J and clone size were drawn from that table, and D and trimming were deduced from the DNA. The sample table holds more than 110,000 clones, of which around nine tenths were seen once. The ten largest clones capture roughly a tenth of the sample.

V gives up 3 bases and J gives up 4 bases, and the segment between their germline ends measures 27 bases. CDR3 length: 19 amino acids, cysteine to phenylalanine. Just the 57-base CDR3 DNA is kept, in frame starting at base 1. CDR1 and CDR2, per the germline V gene (reference sequence), are LGHDT and YNNKEL. Whole blood was collected in K2EDTA tubes by collaborating institutions according to the institutions' own protocols. For TCRbeta analysis, collaborator samples were shipped as frozen whole blood, as isolated PBMCs, or as DNA extracted from either sample type. This TCR was sampled from a man aged 50 or older with active or convalescent COVID-19. Sequenced material: peripheral blood. Recombination joined TRBV3-1 (or the pseudogene TRBV3-2) with TRBJ1-2; the D gene is perhaps TRBD1, on 5 matching bases. The sequenced DNA is TGTGCCAGCAGCCACCCAACGAGACAGCCACAAGAGTTTCTCTATGGCTACACCTTC. Translation gives CASSHPTRQPQEFLYGYTF.